This T cell receptor beta chain stems from a study of Graves' ophthalmopathy and Graves' hyperthyroidism. Trimming took 2 bases from V and 5 from J; bases not matched to a gene: 14. CDR3 length equals 19 residues. Germline V CDR1 and CDR2: MNHEY, SVGEGT. RNA served as the template for amplifying TCR beta CDR3 regions. An initial RT-PCR round employing HTBI primers preceded a second-round multiplex PCR. TCRdb used MiXCR to reprocess the multiplex PCR reads, holding one entry per CDR3 protein. The table lists roughly 500,000 distinct CDR3 sequences, approximately 15% of them singletons. Sequencing was performed on blood. The TCR originated in a woman in her 30s with Graves' ophthalmopathy. The V call is TRBV6-2 or TRBV6-3, the J call TRBJ2-2; 10 nucleotides match TRBD2. In DNA form, the CDR3 reads TGTGCCAGCAGTTACGCCGGGACTAGCGTCGGAGTTAGTACCGGGGAGCTGTTTTTT. This gives the protein CASSYAGTSVGVSTGELFF.